This T cell receptor beta chain was identified in a study of identical twins. Unmatched junction bases numbered 6, after V lost 0 bases and J lost 5 bases. This CDR3 has 15 amino acids. Germline-derived CDR1 and CDR2 are SGHRS and YFSETQ. In TCRdb, the 5' RACE reads were re-called with MiXCR into one record per CDR3 protein. The sample has just under 650,000 distinct CDR3 sequences, roughly 7.1% seen once. This same sample was also taken into another study, of yellow fever vaccine responses in identical twins.

This TCR came from a woman under 30 in good health. The chain has TRBV5-1 and TRBJ2-5; 8 nucleotides line up with TRBD1. Source material: PBMCs. CDR3 amino acids: CASSLGPGGAETQYF. CDR3 DNA sequence: TGCGCCAGCAGCTTGGGTCCAGGGGGCGCGGAGACCCAGTACTTC.